Sequencing of this T cell receptor (beta chain) was carried out in a study of blood T cell repertoires in COVID-19. Measured with immunoSEQ multiplex PCR; TCRdb has only the in-frame clones, and not every one. The data contain about 250,000 clones, approximately 90% of them singletons. Trimming left V 6 bases short and J 9 bases short, with 14 bases between. CDR1 and CDR2 (germline): GTSNPN, SVGIG (reference sequence). This CDR3 is built from 11 residues. This clone was counted between two and nine times. Sequences were obtained from peripheral blood. The sequence was collected from a woman aged 25-40 years with active or convalescent COVID-19. V gene TRBV30 combines with J gene TRBJ1-2, with D perhaps matching TRBD1 (5 bases). The chain's CDR3 is CACQGSISYTF. The CDR3 region has the DNA TGTGCCTGCCAGGGATCTATAAGCTACACCTTC.